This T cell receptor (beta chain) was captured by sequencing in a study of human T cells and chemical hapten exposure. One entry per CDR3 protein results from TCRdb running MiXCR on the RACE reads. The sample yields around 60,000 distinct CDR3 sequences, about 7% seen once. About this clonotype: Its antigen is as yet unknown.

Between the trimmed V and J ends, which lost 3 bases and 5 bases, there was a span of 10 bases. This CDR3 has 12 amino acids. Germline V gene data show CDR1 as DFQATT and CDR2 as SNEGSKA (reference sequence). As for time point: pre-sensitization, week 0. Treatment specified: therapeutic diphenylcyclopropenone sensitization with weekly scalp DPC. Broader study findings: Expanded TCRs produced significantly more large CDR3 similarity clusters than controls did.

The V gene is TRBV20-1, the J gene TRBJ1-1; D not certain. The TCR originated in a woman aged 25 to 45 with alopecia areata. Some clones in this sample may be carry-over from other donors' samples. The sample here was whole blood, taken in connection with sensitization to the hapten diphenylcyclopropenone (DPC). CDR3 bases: TGCAGTGCTAGGGAAAGACAAACTGAAGCTTTCTTT. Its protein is CSARERQTEAFF.